A single TCR beta chain is shown here with its context. Its antigen is not yet known. Base qualities are not recorded, but no much larger clone differs from it by a single base. The CDR3 measures 13 amino acids from cysteine to phenylalanine. Just CDR3 DNA is preserved here, 39 bases in frame from base 1. Relative to germline, V is 5 bases shorter and J is 5 bases shorter, with 13 bases between their ends. From a lookup of the germline V gene, CDR1 and CDR2 are SGHAT and FQNNGV. TCRbeta CDR3 regions were amplified from genomic DNA using the immunoSEQ Assay, a bias-controlled multiplex PCR. The study's processing was this. Within the assay, amplification of reference gene primers was used to estimate how many nucleated cells each sample contained. To quantify the absolute abundance of each unique TCRbeta CDR3 rearrangement, sequence reads were collapsed and filtered. Productive Simpson clonality was computed per sample as the square root of Simpson's diversity index over productive rearrangements. Sourced from immuneACCESS, this table was stored by TCRdb with only in-frame sequences that have V and J called. A share of the clones is absent; for the studies checked, an unresolved V gene accounts for under half, and the remainder has no known explanation. V, J and clone size are taken as reported in that table, and D and trimming were inferred from the DNA itself. This sample comprises hundreds of thousands of clones, 65% to 90% of them detected only once. In total, the top ten clones hold roughly 7.4% of the sample.

These data come from a study of blood T cell repertoires in COVID-19 (dated by TCRdb to the early 2020s). At the level of the whole study: Samples covering the acute and convalescent phases of COVID-19 were provided by collaborators in the United States, Italy and Spain. The material from the prospective study consisted of cDNA or gDNA derived from T cells, B-cell-depleted T cells, or PBMCs. Subjects who had been exposed to COVID-19, were actively infected with it, or had recovered from it provided the deeply sampled blood TCRbeta repertoires that made up the dataset. The repertoires were released in a freely available public database meant as a resource for research on the immune response to SARS-CoV-2. Samples were obtained from the ongoing ImmuneRACE study (first 160 participants) and from over 1,000 subjects provided by 6 global collaborators. Sample metadata almost always included a de-identified subject ID, COVID-19 status, age in years and sex. Where HLA class I and class II types were available, the types were taken from metadata supplied by the sample provider, not from assay-based typing.

Here is what the overall study found, with its caveats: The amount of clinical and demographic metadata varied by source and participant and was provided uncurated.

Collaborating institutions collected whole blood in K2EDTA tubes following their own protocols. For TCRbeta analysis, collaborators shipped samples as frozen whole blood, isolated PBMCs, or DNA extracted from either of those sample types. This sequence originates from a woman in her fifties or sixties with acute or convalescent COVID-19. Recombination connected TRBV11-2 to TRBJ2-7; matching of 5 bases hints at TRBD1 as the D gene. Sequences were obtained from peripheral blood. The bases read TGTGCCAGCAGCCACCTGGGGCAAGACGAGCAGTACTTC. It translates as CASSHLGQDEQYF.